This record concerns one TCR beta chain sequence. In germline, CDR1 is MNHEY, CDR2 SVGAGI. The CDR3 runs to 15 residues. V lost 5 bases to trimming and J lost 1 base; unmatched junction nucleotides: 5. This sample is drawn from a study of cytomegalovirus exposure and HLA in healthy donors. The PCR was carried out with 60 Vbeta primers and 13 Jbeta primers. The repertoire was sequenced with immunoSEQ multiplex PCR; TCRdb's copy has only in-frame clones and lacks some. The sample records approximately 37,000 clones, 74% being singletons. V is TRBV6-5 and J is TRBJ2-7, with 10 bases aligning to TRBD1. This receptor was obtained from a man aged 30 to 45 in good health and CMV-seronegative. Source material: PBMCs. CDR3 nucleotide sequence: TGTGCCAGCAGTAAACCGGGACAGGGGTCCTACGAGCAGTACTTC. This gives the protein CASSKPGQGSYEQYF.